The clone carrying this TCR beta chain was recorded only once. The target antigen is unknown. Clones were sequenced by immunoSEQ multiplex PCR, and TCRdb holds only the in-frame ones, with some missing. The table has approximately 150,000 clones, about nine tenths seen once. V was clipped by 8 bases and J by 6 bases; unmatched bases: 10. This CDR3 has 15 residues. Germline V lookup: CDR1 MDHEN, CDR2 SYDVKM. This entry comes from a study of T cell responses to AZD1222 COVID-19 vaccine. General observations from the study: Just a handful of AZD1222 recipients tested seropositive at baseline. Within unmutated variant regions lay the reported targets of nearly half of spike-specific TCRs. In all cases, repertoires were sampled only after the peak T cell response.

Second-dose schedules of about 4 or about 12 weeks were combined. This rearrangement joins TRBV28 to TRBJ1-4, with 9 bases identical to TRBD1. The source of this sequence is an adult who received the AZD1222 COVID-19 vaccine. This specimen consisted of peripheral blood, obtained 28 days after the second AZD1222 dose. The chain's CDR3 is CASEPARDRDEKLFF. The CDR3 DNA follows: TGTGCCAGCGAACCCGCGAGGGACAGGGATGAAAAACTGTTTTTT.